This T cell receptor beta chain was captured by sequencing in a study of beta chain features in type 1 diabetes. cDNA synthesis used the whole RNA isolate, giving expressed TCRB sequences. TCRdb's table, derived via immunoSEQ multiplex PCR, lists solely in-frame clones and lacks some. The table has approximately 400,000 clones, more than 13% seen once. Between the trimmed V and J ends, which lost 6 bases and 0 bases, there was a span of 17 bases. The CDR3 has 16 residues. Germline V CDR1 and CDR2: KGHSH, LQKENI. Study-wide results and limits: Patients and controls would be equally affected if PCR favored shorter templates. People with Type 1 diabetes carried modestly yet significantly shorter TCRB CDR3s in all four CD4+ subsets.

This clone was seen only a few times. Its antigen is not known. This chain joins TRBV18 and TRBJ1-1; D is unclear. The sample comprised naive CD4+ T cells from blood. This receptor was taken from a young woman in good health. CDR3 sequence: CASSASRAPLNTEAFF. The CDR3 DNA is TGTGCCAGCTCCGCCTCGCGGGCACCTCTGAACACTGAAGCTTTCTTT.